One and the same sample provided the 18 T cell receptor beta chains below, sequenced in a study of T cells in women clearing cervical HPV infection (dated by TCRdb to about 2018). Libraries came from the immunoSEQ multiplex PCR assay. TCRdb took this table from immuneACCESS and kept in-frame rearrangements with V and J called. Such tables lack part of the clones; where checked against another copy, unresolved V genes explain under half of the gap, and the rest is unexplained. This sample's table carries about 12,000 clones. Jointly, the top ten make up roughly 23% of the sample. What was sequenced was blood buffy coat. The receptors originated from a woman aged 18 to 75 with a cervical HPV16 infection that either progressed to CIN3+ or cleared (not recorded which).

The CDR3 spells CASSLSGFEKLFF. The DNA read from the CDR3 is TGTGCCAGCAGCTTATCAGGGTTCGAAAAA. The gene calls are TRBV7-9 and TRBJ1-4; maybe TRBD1 (5 bases). Read coverage stops 3 residues before the CDR3 terminus; the germline J gene supplies the remainder. Germline values: CDR1 SEHNR, CDR2 FQNEAQ (reference sequence). Between the trimmed V and J ends, which lost 2 bases and 8 bases, there was a span of 9 bases. This CDR3 has 13 amino acids.

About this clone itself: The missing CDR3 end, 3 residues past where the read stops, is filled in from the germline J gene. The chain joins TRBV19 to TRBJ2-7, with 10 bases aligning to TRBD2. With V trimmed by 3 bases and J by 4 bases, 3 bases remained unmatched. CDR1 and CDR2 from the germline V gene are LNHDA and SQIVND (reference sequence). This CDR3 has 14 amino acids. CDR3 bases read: TGTGCCAGTAGTATTGAACTAGCGGGATACGAG. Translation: CASSIELAGYE. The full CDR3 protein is CASSIELAGYEQYF.

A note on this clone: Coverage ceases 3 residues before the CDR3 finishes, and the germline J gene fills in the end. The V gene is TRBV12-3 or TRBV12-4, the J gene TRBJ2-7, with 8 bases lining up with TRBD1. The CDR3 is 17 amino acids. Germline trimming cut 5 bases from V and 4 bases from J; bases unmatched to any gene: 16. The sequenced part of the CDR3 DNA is TGTGCCAGCAGTCCAAACCCCCGGACAGGGTTAACTTACGAG. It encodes CASSPNPRTGLTYE. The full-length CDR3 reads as CASSPNPRTGLTYEQYF.

The CDR3 reads CASSINAGNTDTQYF. The covered CDR3 bases are TGTGCCAGTAGTATCAATGCGGGAAACACAGATACG. This sequence joins TRBV19 and TRBJ2-3; tentative D call: TRBD2 (6 bases). Coverage ceases 3 residues before the CDR3 finishes, and the germline J gene fills in the end. The CDR3 is 15 residues long. CDR1 is LNHDA and CDR2 is SQIVND in the germline V gene (reference sequence). V was pared by 3 bases and J by 2 bases, with 12 bases between.

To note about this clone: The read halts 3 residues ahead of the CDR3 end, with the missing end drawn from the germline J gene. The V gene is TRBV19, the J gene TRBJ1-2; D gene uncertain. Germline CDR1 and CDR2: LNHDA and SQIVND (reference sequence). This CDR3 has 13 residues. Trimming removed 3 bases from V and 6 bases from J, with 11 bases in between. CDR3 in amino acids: CASSIPTGHGYTF. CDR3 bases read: TGTGCCAGTAGTATTCCAACTGGGCATGGC.

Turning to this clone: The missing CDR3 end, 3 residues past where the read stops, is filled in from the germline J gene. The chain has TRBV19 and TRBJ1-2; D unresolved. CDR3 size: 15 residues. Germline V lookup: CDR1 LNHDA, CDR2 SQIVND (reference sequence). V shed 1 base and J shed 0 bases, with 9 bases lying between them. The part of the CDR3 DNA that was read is TGTGCCAGTAGTATAGCTTACAGAGCTAACTATGGC. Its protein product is CASSIAYRANYG. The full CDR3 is CASSIAYRANYGYTF. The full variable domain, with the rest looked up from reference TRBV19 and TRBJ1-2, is DGGITQSPKYLFRKEGQNVTLSCEQNLNHDAMYWYRQDPGQGLRLIYYSQIVNDFQKGDIAEGYSVSREKKESFPLTVTSAQKNPTAFYLCASSIAYRANYGYTFGSGTRLTVV.

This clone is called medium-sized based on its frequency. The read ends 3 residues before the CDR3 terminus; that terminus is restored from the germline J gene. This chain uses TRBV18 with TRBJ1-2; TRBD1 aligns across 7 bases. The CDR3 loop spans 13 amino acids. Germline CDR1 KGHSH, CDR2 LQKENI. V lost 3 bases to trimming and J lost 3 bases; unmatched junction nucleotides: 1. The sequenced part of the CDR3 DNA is TGTGCCAGCTCACCCGGGACAGACTATGGC. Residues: CASSPGTDYG. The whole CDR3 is CASSPGTDYGYTF.

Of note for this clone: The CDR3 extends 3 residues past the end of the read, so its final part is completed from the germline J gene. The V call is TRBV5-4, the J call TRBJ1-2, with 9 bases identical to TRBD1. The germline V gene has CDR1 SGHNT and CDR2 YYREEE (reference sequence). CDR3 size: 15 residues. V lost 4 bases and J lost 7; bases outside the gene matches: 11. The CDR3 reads CASSPPGQGPVGYTF. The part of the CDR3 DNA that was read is TGTGCCAGCAGCCCACCGGGACAGGGACCCGTTGGC.

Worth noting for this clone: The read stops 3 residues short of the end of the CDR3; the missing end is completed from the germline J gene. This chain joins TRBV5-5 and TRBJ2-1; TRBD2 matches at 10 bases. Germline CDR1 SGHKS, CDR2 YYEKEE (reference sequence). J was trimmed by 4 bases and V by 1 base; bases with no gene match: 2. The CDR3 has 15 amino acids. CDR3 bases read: TGTGCCAGCAGCTTGAATAGCGGGGGGTACAATGAG. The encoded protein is CASSLNSGGYNE. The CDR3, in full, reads CASSLNSGGYNEQFF. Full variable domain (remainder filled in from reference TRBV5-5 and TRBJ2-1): DAGVTQSPTHLIKTRGQQVTLRCSPISGHKSVSWYQQVLGQGPQFIFQYYEKEERGRGNFPDRFSARQFPNYSSELNVNALLLGDSALYLCASSLNSGGYNEQFFGPGTRLTVL.

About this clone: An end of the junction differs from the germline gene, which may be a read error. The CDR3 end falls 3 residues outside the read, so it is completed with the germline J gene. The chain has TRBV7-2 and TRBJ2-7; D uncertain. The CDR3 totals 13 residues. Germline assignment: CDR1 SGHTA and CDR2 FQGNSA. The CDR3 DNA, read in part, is TGTGCCAGCGGCTTCTTTAAGGCTTCCGAG. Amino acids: CASGFFKASE. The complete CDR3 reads CASGFFKASEQYF.

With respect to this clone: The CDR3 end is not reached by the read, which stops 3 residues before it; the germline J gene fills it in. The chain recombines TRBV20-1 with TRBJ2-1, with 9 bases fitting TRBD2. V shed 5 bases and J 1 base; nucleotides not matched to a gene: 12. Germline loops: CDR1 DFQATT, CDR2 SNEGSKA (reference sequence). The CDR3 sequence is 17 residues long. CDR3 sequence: CSAPTSGLAKSYNEQFF. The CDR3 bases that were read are TGCAGTGCTCCAACCTCCGGACTAGCGAAATCCTACAATGAG.

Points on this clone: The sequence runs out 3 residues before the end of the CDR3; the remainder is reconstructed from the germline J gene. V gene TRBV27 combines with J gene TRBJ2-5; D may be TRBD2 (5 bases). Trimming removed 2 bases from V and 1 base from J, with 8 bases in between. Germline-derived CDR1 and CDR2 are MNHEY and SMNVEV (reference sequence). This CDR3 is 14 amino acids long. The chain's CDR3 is CASSLTRGQETQYF. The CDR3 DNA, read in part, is TGTGCCAGCAGTTTAACCCGGGGCCAAGAGACC.

The CDR3 DNA, read in part, is TGTGCCAGCAGCTTAAGAGGGCCATGGGACTATGGC. It encodes CASSLRGPWDYG. The CDR3, in full, reads CASSLRGPWDYGYTF. The chain combines TRBV7-9 with TRBJ1-2, with D hard to call. The read comes to an end 3 residues before the CDR3 does, leaving the germline J gene to fill in the end. Germline V lookup: CDR1 SEHNR, CDR2 FQNEAQ (reference sequence). The CDR3 length is 15 residues. Trimming removed 2 bases from V and 3 bases from J, with 13 bases in between.

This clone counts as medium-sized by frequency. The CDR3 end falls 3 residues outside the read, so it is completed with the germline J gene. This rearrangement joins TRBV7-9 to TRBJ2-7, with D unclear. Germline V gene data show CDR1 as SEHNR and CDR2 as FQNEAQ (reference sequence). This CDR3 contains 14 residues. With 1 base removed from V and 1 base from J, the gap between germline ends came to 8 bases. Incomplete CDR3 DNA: TGTGCCAGCAGCTTAGAATCATTTTCCTACGAG. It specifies CASSLESFSYE. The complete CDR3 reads CASSLESFSYEQYF.

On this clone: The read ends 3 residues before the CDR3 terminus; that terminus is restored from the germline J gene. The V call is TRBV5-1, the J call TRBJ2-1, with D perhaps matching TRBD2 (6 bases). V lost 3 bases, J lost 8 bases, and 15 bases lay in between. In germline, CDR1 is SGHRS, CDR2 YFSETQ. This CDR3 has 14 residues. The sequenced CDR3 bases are TGCGCCAGCAGCTCGGGGACTGCTGGGGATGAG. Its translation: CASSSGTAGDE. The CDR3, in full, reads CASSSGTAGDEQFF.

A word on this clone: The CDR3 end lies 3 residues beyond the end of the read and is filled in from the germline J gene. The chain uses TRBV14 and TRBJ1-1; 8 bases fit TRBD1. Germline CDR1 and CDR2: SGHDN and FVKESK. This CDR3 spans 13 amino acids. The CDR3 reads CASSQDRTGRAFF. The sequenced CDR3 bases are TGTGCCAGCAGCCAAGATCGGACAGGGCGG.

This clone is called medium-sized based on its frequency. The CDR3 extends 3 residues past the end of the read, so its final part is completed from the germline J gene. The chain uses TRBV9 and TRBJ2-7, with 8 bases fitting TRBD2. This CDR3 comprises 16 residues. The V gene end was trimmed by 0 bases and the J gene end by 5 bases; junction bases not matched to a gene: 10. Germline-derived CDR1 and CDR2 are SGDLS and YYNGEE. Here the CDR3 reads CASSVAGAGAMDEQYF. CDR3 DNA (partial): TGTGCCAGCAGCGTAGCGGGAGCGGGGGCGATGGACGAG.

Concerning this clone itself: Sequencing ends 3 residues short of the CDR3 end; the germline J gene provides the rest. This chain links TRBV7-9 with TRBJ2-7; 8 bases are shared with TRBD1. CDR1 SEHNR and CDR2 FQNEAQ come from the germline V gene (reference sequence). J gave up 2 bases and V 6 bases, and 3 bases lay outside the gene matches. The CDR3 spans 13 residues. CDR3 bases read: TGTGCCAGCAGAACGACAGGGGCCTACGAG. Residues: CASRTTGAYE. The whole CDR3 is CASRTTGAYEQYF.